These 17 T cell receptor beta chains originate from one sample sequenced in a study of regulatory T cells in long-lasting Graves disease. Arm-PCR of CDR3 regions with iRepertoire HTBI primers generated TCR beta libraries. TCRdb itself ran the multiplex PCR reads through MiXCR, one entry per CDR3 protein. The sample holds fewer than 400,000 distinct CDR3 sequences, around 21% seen once. Time point given: persistent/refractory GD, antithyroid drugs over 5 years with positive TRAb. There was RNA extracted from PBMCs, and the TCR library was made from it. Here the sequenced sample was peripheral blood mononuclear cells (PBMCs), taken when the disease was refractory, from a patient treated with antithyroid drugs. The receptor source for this set is a female donor with Graves disease.

This clonotype has ten or more counts. V and J are TRBV2 and TRBJ2-5; D gene uncertain. The germline V and J ends were trimmed by 4 bases and 1 base, with 13 bases remaining between them. CDR3 length: 15 residues. Germline CDR1 SNHLY, CDR2 FYNNEI. CDR3 residues: CASSGGEPIQETQYF. The CDR3 DNA sequence: TGTGCCAGCAGTGGAGGAGAGCCCATCCAAGAGACCCAGTACTTC.

This clonotype was counted only a few times. V usage is TRBV7-9 and J usage is TRBJ2-7, with D possibly TRBD1 on 6 matching bases. Trimming cost V 2 bases and J 0 bases, with 11 bases left between them. This CDR3 comprises 15 residues. CDR1 is SEHNR and CDR2 is FQNEAQ in the germline V gene (reference sequence). The CDR3 coding sequence is TGTGCCAGCAGCTTATGGGCAGGGGTCTCCTACGAGCAGTACTTC. It is translated as CASSLWAGVSYEQYF. The full variable domain, completed using reference TRBV7-9 and TRBJ2-7, is DTGVSQNPRHKITKRGQNVTFRCDPISEHNRLYWYRQTLGQGPEFLTYFQNEAQLEKSRLLSDRFSAERPKGSFSTLEIQRTEQGDSAMYLCASSLWAGVSYEQYFGPGTRLTVT.

This clonotype was detected a few times. The CDR3 reads CASSIHRDTEAFF. The DNA of the CDR3 is TGTGCCAGTAGTATACACAGGGACACTGAAGCTTTCTTT. The chain joins TRBV19 to TRBJ1-1, with TRBD1 as a possible D gene (6 bases). Between the trimmed V and J ends, which lost 2 bases and 3 bases, there was a span of 7 bases. Germline V gene sequence: CDR1 LNHDA, CDR2 SQIVND (reference sequence). The CDR3 is 13 amino acids.

This clonotype was counted many times. The chain is built from TRBV3-1 and TRBJ1-4; D is unresolved. Deletions cut 4 bases from V and 8 bases from J, with 8 bases between. In germline, CDR1 is LGHDT, CDR2 YNNKEL (reference sequence). The CDR3 runs to 12 residues. The CDR3 here is CASSRTSEKLFF. In DNA form, the CDR3 reads TGTGCCAGCAGCCGAACATCCGAAAAACTGTTTTTT.

In this sample, this clonotype turned up many times. The chain recombines TRBV28 with TRBJ2-7, with D possibly TRBD1 on 6 matching bases. Germline V gives CDR1 MDHEN, CDR2 SYDVKM. V lost 2 bases, J lost 6 bases, and 11 bases lay in between. The CDR3 covers 13 residues. The CDR3 reads CASSLPGAAEQYF. The DNA for the CDR3 is TGTGCCAGCAGTTTACCAGGGGCGGCCGAGCAGTACTTC.

This clonotype showed up many times. The CDR3 DNA reads TGTGCCAGCAGTGAAGATGTAGGGGGAATTTCACCCCTCCACTTT. Amino acids: CASSEDVGGISPLHF. This chain uses TRBV6-1 with TRBJ1-6; weak D call: TRBD1 (6 bases). Per germline, CDR1 MNHNS and CDR2 SASEGT. Trimming took 1 base from V and 9 from J, leaving 13 bases between them. This CDR3 has 15 amino acids.

This clonotype was picked up a small number of times. The CDR3 coding sequence is TGTGCCAGCAGCGATGGACTAGCGGGAGAAACCGGGGAGCTGTTTTTT. Translating gives CASSDGLAGETGELFF. The chain links TRBV2 to TRBJ2-2; 13 positions agree with TRBD2. Germline CDR1 and CDR2: SNHLY and FYNNEI. Germline trimming cut 6 bases from V and 5 bases from J; bases unmatched to any gene: 6. The CDR3 extends over 16 amino acids. Looking up the rest from reference TRBV2 and TRBJ2-2 gives the full variable domain: EPEVTQTPSHQVTQMGQEVILRCVPISNHLYFYWYRQILGQKVEFLVSFYNNEISEKSEIFDDQFSVERPDGSNFTLKIRSTKLEDSAMYFCASSDGLAGETGELFFGEGSRLTVL.

This clonotype was picked up a small number of times. This chain's CDR3 is CASSYQNIQYF. The CDR3 bases are TGTGCCAGCAGTTACCAAAACATTCAGTACTTC. The V call is TRBV6-2 or TRBV6-3, the J call TRBJ2-4, with unresolved D. The germline CDR1 and CDR2 sequences are MNHEY and SVGEGT. Trimming cost V 2 bases and J 5 bases, with 1 base left between them. This CDR3 is built from 11 residues.

Concerning this clonotype itself: With a much larger clone just one base away, this may be a read error. This chain connects TRBV20-1 to TRBJ1-1, with TRBD1 as a possible D gene (5 bases). The CDR3 runs to 15 residues. Trimming removed 2 bases from V and 3 bases from J, with 16 bases in between. The germline V gene has CDR1 DFQATT and CDR2 SNEGSKA (reference sequence). The CDR3 protein is CSARLAGSRDTEAFF. CDR3 coding DNA: TGCAGTGCTAGATTGGCAGGGTCACGGGACACTGAAGCTTTCTTT.

This chain uses TRBV20-1 with TRBJ2-1, with 12 bases matching TRBD2. The CDR3 consists of 15 residues. Germline CDR1 and CDR2: DFQATT and SNEGSKA (reference sequence). With 5 bases clipped from V and 4 bases from J, the junction kept 6 bases outside the gene matches. The CDR3 reads CSALAGGVRYNEQFF. CDR3 in DNA: TGCAGTGCTCTAGCGGGAGGGGTTCGTTACAATGAGCAGTTCTTC.

The sample holds many counts of this clonotype. The V and J genes are TRBV9 and TRBJ2-5; tentatively, D is TRBD2 (5 bases). Germline V gene sequence: CDR1 SGDLS, CDR2 YYNGEE. The CDR3 has 13 residues. Trimming left V 3 bases short and J 5 bases short, with 11 bases between. Written as DNA, the CDR3 is TGTGCCAGCAGCGGCCAGCCGGGGGAGACCCAGTACTTC. Protein product: CASSGQPGETQYF.

The genes are TRBV18 and TRBJ2-7; TRBD1 might be the D (7 bases). The V end was cut by 5 bases, the J end by 1 base, with 9 bases between. The CDR3 runs to 13 residues. Germline V gene data show CDR1 as KGHSH and CDR2 as LQKENI. In nucleotides, the CDR3 is TGTGCCAGCTCAGCGGGACAGTCCTACGAGCAGTACTTC. This encodes CASSAGQSYEQYF.

This clonotype was recorded many times. J is TRBJ1-4 and V is TRBV2, with D possibly TRBD1 on 6 matching bases. V dropped 6 bases and J dropped 0 bases, with 11 bases sitting between them. This CDR3 is built from 15 residues. Germline CDR1 reads SNHLY; CDR2 reads FYNNEI. CDR3 nucleotide sequence: TGTGCCAGCAGACTAGGACAGTCAACTAATGAAAAACTGTTTTTT. Amino acid sequence: CASRLGQSTNEKLFF.

This clonotype was seen ten or more times. The V call is TRBV14, the J call TRBJ2-7; D is unresolved. The V end was cut by 3 bases, the J end by 6 bases, with 15 bases between. Germline V lookup: CDR1 SGHDN, CDR2 FVKESK. The length of the CDR3 is 14 residues. The CDR3 DNA reads as TGTGCCAGCAGCCAGCGGATGTTAGATAGCGAGCAGTACTTC. Residues: CASSQRMLDSEQYF. The entire variable domain, with the rest obtained from reference TRBV14 and TRBJ2-7, is as follows: EAGVTQFPSHSVIEKGQTVTLRCDPISGHDNLYWYRRVMGKEIKFLLHFVKESKQDESGMPNNRFLAERTGGTYSTLKVQPAELEDSGVYFCASSQRMLDSEQYFGPGTRLTVT.

There are many counts of this clonotype. The chain uses TRBV7-2 and TRBJ2-6; tentatively, D is TRBD1 (6 bases). CDR1 and CDR2 (germline): SGHTA, FQGNSA. With 5 bases removed from V and 4 bases from J, the gap between germline ends came to 15 bases. CDR3 length: 16 amino acids. CDR3 sequence reads: CASSEFAGTGANVLTF. For the CDR3, the DNA is TGTGCCAGCAGCGAATTCGCTGGGACAGGGGCCAACGTCCTGACTTTC. Variable domain in full (rest from reference TRBV7-2 and TRBJ2-6): GAGVSQSPSNKVTEKGKDVELRCDPISGHTALYWYRQSLGQGLEFLIYFQGNSAPDKSGLPSDRFSAERTGGSVSTLTIQRTQQEDSAVYLCASSEFAGTGANVLTFGAGSRLTVL.

This clonotype was counted ten times or more. The V and J genes are TRBV6-2 or TRBV6-3 and TRBJ2-2; D gene uncertain. Trimming shortened V by 0 bases and J by 0 bases, and 11 bases separated the two germline ends. CDR3 size: 17 residues. Germline lookup yields CDR1 MNHEY and CDR2 SVGEGT. CDR3 sequence reads: CASSYSLGQANTGELFF. CDR3 bases: TGTGCCAGCAGTTACTCGTTAGGGCAGGCGAACACCGGGGAGCTGTTTTTT.

This clonotype was counted many times. The rearrangement joins TRBV5-6 to TRBJ2-5; D call uncertain. The CDR3 loop spans 14 amino acids. The V end was cut by 6 bases, the J end by 2 bases, with 14 bases between. Germline V gives CDR1 SGHDT, CDR2 YYEEEE. For the CDR3, the DNA is TGTGCCAGCACGGACGGTGATGCACAAGAGACCCAGTACTTC. It specifies CASTDGDAQETQYF.